What follows describes a single T cell receptor (beta chain). This specimen belongs to a study of blood T cell repertoires in COVID-19. The wider study: Samples came from the United States, Italy and Spain, spanning acute and convalescent COVID-19. T cells, B-cell-depleted T cells, or PBMCs provided the cDNA or gDNA that served as material.

Under the authors' procedure: Amplification of reference gene primers was used by the study to estimate nucleated cell counts. Clones were read by immunoSEQ multiplex PCR, and TCRdb kept only the in-frame ones, dropping some. That table furnishes V, J and clone size, whereas the DNA furnished D and trimming. The sample lists under 20,000 clones, more than 80% occurring once. Trimming removed 6 bases at V and 4 bases at J, with 15 bases between. The CDR3 runs 14 residues. Germline V gene lookup returns CDR1 MNHEY and CDR2 SVGAGI. The source material was peripheral blood. This sequence joins TRBV6-5 and TRBJ1-1, with no clear D. The TCR sequence derives from a woman in her forties or fifties with active COVID-19. CDR3 coding DNA: TGTGCCAGCAGCAACGCAATTGGCGGCACTGAAGCTTTCTTT. Protein sequence: CASSNAIGGTEAFF.